The present T cell receptor beta chain was sequenced within a study of tumor-infiltrating lymphocytes in primary liver carcinoma. Overall study: Tissue type made little difference to sample yields of roughly 3.5 to 7.13 million productive TCRbeta reads.

In this sample, this clonotype turned up a few times. Germline DNA was also extracted, and blood RNA was taken from unsorted whole blood. Prior to surgery, roughly 4.4 milliliters of peripheral blood were drawn. Germline assignment: CDR1 MNHNS and CDR2 SASEGT. The CDR3 length is 16 residues. V was clipped by 4 bases and J by 8 bases, with 21 bases between them. From about 490 ng of total RNA, TCR beta-specific cDNA was reverse-transcribed using a constant-region primer. ARM-PCR was slightly modified, and three nested multiplex PCR rounds with it gave rise to the TCR beta libraries. Both of the initial two PCR rounds ran for about 11 cycles and employed TRBV1-TRBV30 forward primers alongside a C-beta reverse primer. One entry per CDR3 protein results from TCRdb running MiXCR on the multiplex PCR reads. Of hundreds of thousands of distinct CDR3 sequences listed, 50% to 70% were seen once; the top ten hold more than 8.5%.

Input material: peripheral blood. The J gene is TRBJ2-1, the V gene TRBV6-1, with D perhaps TRBD2 (6 bases). This receptor was obtained from a man aged 35 to 55 with primary liver carcinoma and hepatitis B virus infection. CDR3 region: CASSGGGRPFRDEQFF. CDR3 sequence (DNA): TGTGCCAGCAGTGGGGGAGGAAGGCCTTTCAGGGATGAGCAGTTCTTC.